The 32 T cell receptor beta chains reported below all come from one sample, sequenced in a study of blood T cell repertoires in COVID-19. TCRdb's copy holds only in-frame clones and misses some; the assay was immunoSEQ multiplex PCR. The repertoire holds roughly 45,000 clones, under 90% seen once, with around 3% in the top ten. Sequencing input: peripheral blood. The receptors stem from a woman older than 75 with COVID-19, enrolled during active disease.

In nucleotides, the CDR3 is TGTGCCAGCAGACCGGGACAGGGAGGAGGCTACACCTTC. It is translated as CASRPGQGGGYTF. The rearrangement links TRBV12-3 or TRBV12-4 to TRBJ1-2; 9 bases are shared with TRBD1. This CDR3 comprises 13 residues. The ends lost 6 bases at V and 8 bases at J; junction bases unmatched: 7.

The rearrangement links TRBV30 to TRBJ1-1, with D perhaps TRBD1 (6 bases). CDR3 length: 14 amino acids. Germline CDR1 and CDR2: GTSNPN and SVGIG (reference sequence). Trimming took off 5 bases at V and 0 bases at J, with 13 bases between the two ends. The CDR3 DNA sequence: TGTGCCTGGTCCTCCGGGGGGCTGAACACTGAAGCTTTCTTT. Translation gives CAWSSGGLNTEAFF.

The J gene is TRBJ1-2, the V gene TRBV6-1, with unresolved D. Trimming stripped 3 bases from V and 3 bases from J, with 8 bases between. This CDR3 spans 13 amino acids. Per the germline V gene, CDR1 is MNHNS and CDR2 is SASEGT. The DNA for the CDR3 is TGTGCCAGCAGTGAGGCCTCTTACTATGGCTACACCTTC. Translated, it gives CASSEASYYGYTF.

V usage is TRBV18 and J usage is TRBJ1-6, with D possibly matching TRBD1 (6 bases). V was trimmed by 2 bases and J by 7 bases, leaving 12 bases between them. The CDR3 spans 15 residues. The V gene's germline CDR1 is KGHSH and CDR2 LQKENI. The CDR3 DNA follows: TGTGCCAGCTCACCAGCCCGCAGGGGAAATTCACCCCTCCACTTT. Protein product: CASSPARRGNSPLHF.

The chain carries TRBV7-3 and TRBJ1-3, with no clear D. Per germline, CDR1 SGHTA and CDR2 FQGTGA. The CDR3 spans 13 residues. The V and J ends lost 5 bases and 4 bases respectively, with 9 bases between them. In DNA form, the CDR3 reads TGTGCCAGCAGCGCACAGTACGGAAACACCATATATTTT. Translated: CASSAQYGNTIYF.

J is TRBJ1-3 and V is TRBV18; D gene ambiguous. The V gene lost 5 bases and the J gene lost 0 bases, with 17 bases spanning the gap. From germline, CDR1 is KGHSH and CDR2 LQKENI. This CDR3 is built from 17 residues. This CDR3 reads CASSSFTVTSSGNTIYF. The CDR3 DNA follows: TGTGCCAGCTCATCCTTCACGGTTACGAGCTCTGGAAACACCATATATTTT.

This clone was seen a single time. The chain combines TRBV27 with TRBJ1-5, with D tentatively TRBD1 (6 bases). This CDR3 is 15 amino acids long. Per the germline V gene, CDR1 is MNHEY and CDR2 is SMNVEV (reference sequence). Between the trimmed V and J ends, which lost 5 bases and 0 bases, there was a span of 11 bases. DNA for the CDR3: TGTGCCAGCAGTCCACAGGGTCATAGCAATCAGCCCCAGCATTTT. Translated, it gives CASSPQGHSNQPQHF.

This clone was found a few times. The V call is TRBV5-1, the J call TRBJ1-1; tentative D call: TRBD1 (5 bases). The CDR3 contains 13 residues. Trimming pared 4 bases from V and 4 bases from J, leaving 11 bases between. Germline lookup yields CDR1 SGHRS and CDR2 YFSETQ. CDR3: CASSRAGGTEAFF. In nucleotides, the CDR3 is TGCGCCAGCAGCCGAGCGGGGGGCACTGAAGCTTTCTTT.

The genes are TRBV5-4 and TRBJ2-1, with 7 bases identical to TRBD1. J lost 0 bases, V lost 3 bases, and 3 bases had no gene match. Germline lookup yields CDR1 SGHNT and CDR2 YYREEE (reference sequence). This CDR3 is 15 amino acids long. The CDR3 DNA reads TGTGCCAGCAGCTCGGGGACAGACTCCTACAATGAGCAGTTCTTC. Protein: CASSSGTDSYNEQFF.

The chain links TRBV3-1 (or the pseudogene TRBV3-2) to TRBJ2-3; 11 bases align to TRBD2. V lost 5 bases to trimming and J lost 0 bases; unmatched junction nucleotides: 10. The CDR3 contains 18 residues. CDR1 LGHDT and CDR2 YNNKEL come from the germline V gene (reference sequence). CDR3 nucleotides: TGTGCCAGCAGCTCCGGAGCGGGACTAGCGGTGAGCACAGATACGCAGTATTTT. Translated: CASSSGAGLAVSTDTQYF.

The sample holds one count of this clone. This sequence joins TRBV27 and TRBJ1-6; TRBD1 matches 10 bases. CDR1 and CDR2 from the germline V gene are MNHEY and SMNVEV (reference sequence). The CDR3 covers 15 residues. Germline trimming cut 7 bases from V and 7 bases from J; bases unmatched to any gene: 7. In nucleotides, the CDR3 is TGTGCCAGCACCTCCGTGGACAGGGGGAATTCACCCCTCCACTTT. Translated: CASTSVDRGNSPLHF.

This sequence joins TRBV19 and TRBJ2-5, with a tentative D call TRBD2 (6 bases). The CDR3 has 14 amino acids. The germline V and J ends were trimmed by 3 bases and 4 bases, with 12 bases remaining between them. From germline, CDR1 is LNHDA and CDR2 SQIVND (reference sequence). Here the CDR3 reads CASSIRGKRETQYF. DNA for the CDR3: TGTGCCAGTAGTATCCGGGGGAAGCGAGAGACCCAGTACTTC.

This chain uses TRBV7-3 with TRBJ2-1; 11 nucleotides line up with TRBD2. Germline-derived CDR1 and CDR2 are SGHTA and FQGTGA. J was trimmed by 0 bases and V by 5 bases; bases with no gene match: 12. CDR3 size: 19 residues. In DNA, the CDR3 is TGTGCCAGCAGCGGAGCCGGGACTAGCGGATCTAGCTCCTACAATGAGCAGTTCTTC. Its protein product is CASSGAGTSGSSSYNEQFF.

The V and J genes are TRBV19 and TRBJ1-4, with no clear D. In germline, CDR1 is LNHDA, CDR2 SQIVND (reference sequence). V lost 8 bases, J lost 0 bases, and 7 bases lay in between. The CDR3 spans 13 residues. This CDR3 is CASSIATNEKLFF. Written as DNA, the CDR3 is TGTGCCAGTTCAATTGCAACTAATGAAAAACTGTTTTTT.

V usage is TRBV2 and J usage is TRBJ1-2; D might be TRBD1 (6 bases). The V gene's germline CDR1 is SNHLY and CDR2 FYNNEI. V lost 6 bases and J 5 bases, leaving 16 bases between the germline ends. The CDR3 covers 14 residues. CDR3 in amino acids: CASSPYRVGYGYTF. In nucleotides, the CDR3 is TGTGCCAGCAGCCCCTACAGGGTTGGATATGGCTACACCTTC.

The rearrangement uses TRBV5-1 and TRBJ1-1, with 7 bases that match TRBD1. This CDR3 has 15 residues. V was clipped by 4 bases and J by 2 bases; unmatched bases: 8. Germline CDR1 reads SGHRS; CDR2 reads YFSETQ. The CDR3: CASSPGTVLNTEAFF. CDR3 coding DNA: TGCGCCAGCAGCCCAGGGACAGTCCTTAACACTGAAGCTTTCTTT. The entire variable domain, with the rest obtained from reference TRBV5-1 and TRBJ1-1, is as follows: KAGVTQTPRYLIKTRGQQVTLSCSPISGHRSVSWYQQTPGQGLQFLFEYFSETQRNKGNFPGRFSGRQFSNSRSEMNVSTLELGDSALYLCASSPGTVLNTEAFFGQGTRLTVV.

This clone was counted once. Its ends do not fully match the called genes, so a read error is possible. The gene calls are TRBV7-7 and TRBJ1-1, with 9 positions matching TRBD1. The CDR3 consists of 19 residues. Germline V gives CDR1 SSHAT, CDR2 FNYEAQ (reference sequence). In nucleotides, the CDR3 is TGTGCTAGCAGCCGACATCCCGGGACAGGGAAAGGGATGAACACTGAAGCTTTCTTT. Residues: CASSRHPGTGKGMNTEAFF.

V and J are TRBV28 and TRBJ1-1; the D gene is possibly TRBD1 (5 bases). Germline V lookup: CDR1 MDHEN, CDR2 SYDVKM. The CDR3 sequence is 16 residues long. Trimming cost V 2 bases and J 1 base, with 14 bases left between them. CDR3 DNA: TGTGCCAGCAGTTTAGTGGGGCAGGTAAAGAACACTGAAGCTTTCTTT. Protein product: CASSLVGQVKNTEAFF.

This chain uses TRBV5-4 with TRBJ2-5; 13 bases agree with TRBD2. This CDR3 has 16 residues. The germline CDR1 and CDR2 sequences are SGHNT and YYREEE (reference sequence). The V segment lost 0 bases and the J segment 4 bases; nucleotides outside the gene matches: 3. The CDR3, as DNA: TGTGCCAGCAGCTTGGATACTAGCGGGGGGGCAGAGACCCAGTACTTC. Translated: CASSLDTSGGAETQYF.

The chain carries TRBV5-4 and TRBJ2-2, with 9 bases fitting TRBD1. CDR1 and CDR2 from the germline V gene are SGHNT and YYREEE (reference sequence). The V and J ends lost 4 bases and 6 bases, in that order; junction bases with no gene match: 4. The CDR3 is 14 residues long. The CDR3 protein is CASSPTGGAGELFF. DNA of the CDR3: TGTGCCAGCAGCCCGACAGGGGGGGCCGGGGAGCTGTTTTTT. Full variable domain (missing parts from reference TRBV5-4 and TRBJ2-2): ETGVTQSPTHLIKTRGQQVTLRCSSQSGHNTVSWYQQALGQGPQFIFQYYREEENGRGNFPPRFSGLQFPNYSSELNVNALELDDSALYLCASSPTGGAGELFFGEGSRLTVL.

This clone has more than one count but fewer than ten. The gene calls are TRBV20-1 and TRBJ1-2; 9 nucleotides match TRBD1. This CDR3 has 16 residues. CDR1 is DFQATT, CDR2 SNEGSKA, per germline (reference sequence). Losses at the gene ends were 3 bases for V and 5 bases for J; bases not matched to a gene: 13. The DNA of the CDR3 is TGCAGTGCTAGTCGGGACAGGGTTCGTAAGGAATATGGCTACACCTTC. Translation: CSASRDRVRKEYGYTF.

The J gene is TRBJ2-2, the V gene TRBV7-2; 7 nucleotides line up with TRBD2. The junction had 11 bases not matched to a gene; V was cut back by 5 bases and J by 5 bases. The CDR3 has 16 amino acids. CDR1 and CDR2 from the germline V gene are SGHTA and FQGNSA. CDR3: CASSLQASGTTGELFF. The CDR3 region has the DNA TGTGCCAGCAGCCTTCAGGCCAGCGGGACGACCGGGGAGCTGTTTTTT. Full variable domain (outside the CDR3, taken from reference TRBV7-2 and TRBJ2-2): GAGVSQSPSNKVTEKGKDVELRCDPISGHTALYWYRQSLGQGLEFLIYFQGNSAPDKSGLPSDRFSAERTGGSVSTLTIQRTQQEDSAVYLCASSLQASGTTGELFFGEGSRLTVL.

V gene TRBV5-1 combines with J gene TRBJ2-1; D gene unclear. V lost 0 bases to trimming and J lost 6 bases, with 7 bases between them. The CDR3 has 13 residues. The germline V gene has CDR1 SGHRS and CDR2 YFSETQ. CDR3 protein: CASSLAASNEQFF. The CDR3 DNA reads TGCGCCAGCAGCTTGGCGGCTAGCAATGAGCAGTTCTTC. The full variable domain, completed using reference TRBV5-1 and TRBJ2-1, is KAGVTQTPRYLIKTRGQQVTLSCSPISGHRSVSWYQQTPGQGLQFLFEYFSETQRNKGNFPGRFSGRQFSNSRSEMNVSTLELGDSALYLCASSLAASNEQFFGPGTRLTVL.

The V and J genes are TRBV18 and TRBJ2-4, with D possibly matching TRBD1 (5 bases). The CDR3 spans 15 residues. Germline CDR1 reads KGHSH; CDR2 reads LQKENI. V shed 3 bases and J shed 1 base, with 10 bases lying between them. The CDR3 region is CASSPEPGAKNIQYF. Here the CDR3 DNA reads TGTGCCAGCTCACCGGAGCCAGGGGCCAAAAACATTCAGTACTTC. Drawing the rest from reference TRBV18 and TRBJ2-4, the complete variable domain is NAGVMQNPRHLVRRRGQEARLRCSPMKGHSHVYWYRQLPEEGLKFMVYLQKENIIDESGMPKERFSAEFPKEGPSILRIQQVVRGDSAAYFCASSPEPGAKNIQYFGAGTRLSVL.

The gene calls are TRBV27 and TRBJ2-6, with a weak D call TRBD1 (6 bases). CDR3 length: 17 residues. Trimming removed 5 bases at V and 2 bases at J, with 16 bases between. Germline V gives CDR1 MNHEY, CDR2 SMNVEV (reference sequence). The CDR3 sequence: CASSPSSWTAGANVLTF. The CDR3 bases are TGTGCCAGCAGTCCTTCCAGTTGGACAGCTGGGGCCAACGTCCTGACTTTC.

V gene TRBV19 combines with J gene TRBJ1-1; a possible D gene is TRBD1 (5 bases). From germline, CDR1 is LNHDA and CDR2 SQIVND (reference sequence). V shed 7 bases and J shed 1 base, with 13 bases lying between them. CDR3 length: 14 residues. CDR3 in amino acids: CASIQTETNTEAFF. Here the CDR3 DNA reads TGTGCCAGTATTCAGACAGAAACGAACACTGAAGCTTTCTTT.

This clone was detected a few times. V usage is TRBV6-4 and J usage is TRBJ2-1; 11 bases align to TRBD2. In germline, CDR1 is MRHNA, CDR2 SNTAGT. Trimming at V came to 8 bases and at J to 7 bases, leaving 10 bases not matched to a gene. The CDR3 extends over 15 amino acids. The CDR3 DNA reads TGTGCCAGCGCGGGGGCTAGCGGGAGGATAAATGAGCAGTTCTTC. It yields the protein CASAGASGRINEQFF.

The chain recombines TRBV19 with TRBJ1-4; no firm D call. Trimming shortened V by 4 bases and J by 4 bases, and 10 bases separated the two germline ends. This CDR3 contains 14 residues. Looked up from germline, CDR1 is LNHDA and CDR2 is SQIVND (reference sequence). This CDR3 is CASSTGRGNEKLFF. CDR3 nucleotides: TGTGCCAGTAGTACAGGACGGGGTAATGAAAAACTGTTTTTT.

The CDR3 sequence: CASSHTWDSAYEQYF. In DNA form, the CDR3 reads TGTGCCAGCAGCCATACCTGGGACTCCGCCTACGAGCAGTACTTC. V usage is TRBV3-1 (or the pseudogene TRBV3-2) and J usage is TRBJ2-7; D perhaps matches TRBD2 (6 bases). The length of the CDR3 is 15 residues. CDR1 is LGHDT, CDR2 YNNKEL, per germline (reference sequence). Trimming removed 3 bases from V and 2 bases from J, with 14 bases in between.

This clone was counted a single time. The chain is built from TRBV2 and TRBJ2-7; 9 bases agree with TRBD2. Per germline, CDR1 SNHLY and CDR2 FYNNEI. The CDR3 is 15 amino acids. V dropped 7 bases and J dropped 4; count of bases not matched to a gene: 11. CDR3 DNA sequence: TGTGCCAGCACCTCTCCGCGGGAGGGAAAGTACGAGCAGTACTTC. Translation: CASTSPREGKYEQYF.

The V gene is TRBV7-2, the J gene TRBJ1-4; D possibly corresponds to TRBD1 (6 bases). The CDR3 runs 15 residues. Germline V gene sequence: CDR1 SGHTA, CDR2 FQGNSA. V lost 4 bases to trimming and J lost 8 bases, with 17 bases between them. CDR3 DNA sequence: TGTGCCAGCAGCTCCGGGGGGGCGCCAGGGGAAAAACTGTTTTTT. Translated, it gives CASSSGGAPGEKLFF. Full variable domain (rest looked up from reference TRBV7-2 and TRBJ1-4): GAGVSQSPSNKVTEKGKDVELRCDPISGHTALYWYRQSLGQGLEFLIYFQGNSAPDKSGLPSDRFSAERTGGSVSTLTIQRTQQEDSAVYLCASSSGGAPGEKLFFGSGTQLSVL.

The chain is built from TRBV11-2 and TRBJ1-1; D remains ambiguous. Germline V lookup: CDR1 SGHAT, CDR2 FQNNGV. The CDR3 contains 13 residues. The V end lost 1 base, the J end lost 3 bases, and 6 bases lay between the germline ends. CDR3 coding DNA: TGTGCCAGCAGCTTAGTATCGGACACTGAAGCTTTCTTT. Its protein is CASSLVSDTEAFF.